This T cell receptor beta chain was captured in a study of T cells in Graves' hyperthyroidism and ophthalmopathy. TCR beta CDR3 sequences were amplified from RNA transcripts. The HTBI primer set drove a first-round RT-PCR of the TCR CDR3. A single record per CDR3 protein comes from TCRdb applying MiXCR to the multiplex PCR reads. The sample consists of 650,000 to 750,000 distinct CDR3 sequences, 12% to 15% of them appearing once. The CDR3 covers 14 residues. V lost 1 base and J lost 4, with 9 bases in between. Germline assignment: CDR1 LGHDT and CDR2 YNNKEL (reference sequence). The material sequenced was blood. The receptor comes from a woman aged 18-35 years with Graves' hyperthyroidism. The V and J genes are TRBV3-1 and TRBJ2-3; D unresolved. This CDR3 reads CASSQALSADTQYF. CDR3 nucleotides: TGTGCCAGCAGCCAAGCACTATCGGCAGATACGCAGTATTTT.